The clone carrying this TCR beta chain has only a few counts. The record originates from a study of T-cell memory formation after mild COVID-19. 5'RACE with constant-segment primers built TCRalpha and TCRbeta cDNA libraries with UMIs. TCRdb called the 5' RACE reads again in MiXCR, with one record for every CDR3 protein. The sample lists around 320,000 distinct CDR3 sequences, 15% to 20% occurring once. The receptor's source is a young man who had mild COVID-19 (a few samples of this study predate the infection). Cell type and time point are not known. Specimen: PBMCs or a T cell subset sorted from them (not recorded which).

The chain's CDR3 is CASSQEWWQGMDSQYF. CDR3 in DNA: TGCGCCAGCAGCCAAGAATGGTGGCAGGGAATGGATTCGCAGTATTTT. The chain carries TRBV4-1 and TRBJ2-3; maybe TRBD1 (5 bases). CDR1 and CDR2 from the germline V gene are MGHRA and YSYEKL. The CDR3 consists of 16 residues. Trimming took off 0 bases at V and 10 bases at J, with 20 bases between the two ends.